Below are 9 T cell receptor beta chains sequenced from a single sample in a study of blood T cells in healthy people across ages. PCR was performed a second time for about 6 to 11 cycles using a sample-barcoded 5' primer and a J-beta primer mix. One entry per CDR3 protein, called by TCRdb with MiXCR from the 5' RACE reads. The repertoire holds about 570,000 distinct CDR3 sequences, with roughly 28% as singletons. The sample consisted of blood. The receptors originated from a woman in her seventies in good health.

Details on this clonotype: Germline and junction disagree at one end, which may indicate a read error. The chain uses TRBV10-3 and TRBJ2-1; weak D call: TRBD2 (5 bases). The CDR3 has 15 amino acids. Germline V gene sequence: CDR1 ENHRY, CDR2 SYGVKD. The CDR3: CATSNAGPTYNEQFF. CDR3 sequence (DNA): TGTGCCACCAGTAATGCGGGCCCTACCTACAATGAGCAGTTCTTC.

About this clonotype itself: The junction departs from the called germline gene at one end, perhaps through a read error. V gene TRBV7-2 combines with J gene TRBJ2-5, with D possibly called TRBD1 or TRBD2 (6 bases each). The CDR3 covers 12 residues. CDR1 SGHTA and CDR2 FQGNSA come from the germline V gene. The DNA for the CDR3 is TGTGCCAGCAACTTAGAGGGGGGGACCCAGTACTTC. Translating gives CASNLEGGTQYF.

The chain joins TRBV20-1 to TRBJ1-6; possible D gene TRBD1, 6 bases. The CDR3 has 16 amino acids. CDR1 DFQATT and CDR2 SNEGSKA come from the germline V gene (reference sequence). V was clipped by 2 bases and J by 7 bases, with 18 bases between them. Here the CDR3 reads CSARPGTGRSNSPLHF. The CDR3 DNA reads TGCAGTGCTAGACCGGGCACAGGGCGGTCCAATTCACCCCTCCACTTT.

Note on this clonotype: Its ends do not fully match the called genes, so a read error is possible. CDR3 residues: CASSVVVSGYNEQFF. The DNA of the CDR3 is TGCGCCAGCAGCGTAGTGGTTAGCGGATACAATGAGCAGTTCTTC. The chain recombines TRBV9 with TRBJ2-5; a weak D match, TRBD2 (6 bases). The J call may not be correct, given that the DNA end is closer to TRBJ2-1. The CDR3 contains 15 residues. The germline gives CDR1 SGDLS, CDR2 YYNGEE.

In this sample, this clonotype turned up a few times. V and J are TRBV7-9 and TRBJ2-1; the match to TRBD1 covers 8 bases. Germline values: CDR1 SEHNR, CDR2 FQNEAQ (reference sequence). V lost 6 bases and J lost 4; bases outside the gene matches: 8. CDR3 size: 15 residues. CDR3 DNA sequence: TGTGCCAGCAGACCAGGGGGCGCGATTTACAATGAGCAGTTCTTC. It codes for CASRPGGAIYNEQFF.

The rearrangement uses TRBV7-8 and TRBJ1-6, with 10 bases fitting TRBD1. Trimming took 3 bases from V and 9 from J; bases not matched to a gene: 5. Germline-derived CDR1 and CDR2 are SGHVS and FQNEAQ. The CDR3 is 15 residues long. The CDR3: CASSLDRGFASPLHF. The CDR3 DNA reads TGTGCCAGCAGCTTGGACAGGGGGTTCGCTTCACCCCTCCACTTT. Based on the CDR3 plus reference TRBV7-8 and TRBJ1-6, the full variable domain is GAGVSQSPRYKVAKRGQDVALRCDPISGHVSLFWYQQALGQGPEFLTYFQNEAQLDKSGLPSDRFFAERPEGSVSTLKIQRTQQEDSAVYLCASSLDRGFASPLHFGNGTRLTVT.

This clonotype has more than one count but fewer than ten. J is TRBJ2-5 and V is TRBV20-1; 13 bases line up with TRBD2. V lost 6 bases and J lost 3; bases outside the gene matches: 4. Looked up from germline, CDR1 is DFQATT and CDR2 is SNEGSKA (reference sequence). The CDR3 covers 14 residues. The CDR3 nucleotides read TGCAGTGCCATGACTAGCGGGGGGAAAGAGACCCAGTACTTC. Its translation: CSAMTSGGKETQYF.

V and J are TRBV10-3 and TRBJ2-3; 9 nucleotides agree with TRBD2. The CDR3 is 15 amino acids. CDR1 ENHRY and CDR2 SYGVKD come from the germline V gene. J gave up 6 bases and V 3 bases, and 7 bases lay outside the gene matches. The CDR3 spells CAISDSSGDRDTQYF. The CDR3 DNA is TGTGCCATCAGTGACTCTAGCGGGGACCGGGATACGCAGTATTTT.

The gene calls are TRBV6-2 or TRBV6-3 and TRBJ2-7; D may be TRBD2 (6 bases). V lost 9 bases to trimming and J lost 1 base, with 16 bases between them. Germline CDR1 reads MNHEY; CDR2 reads SVGEGT. This CDR3 has 14 residues. CDR3 sequence reads: CARNCSGASYEQYF. The DNA of the CDR3 is TGTGCCAGGAACTGTAGCGGAGCGTCCTACGAGCAGTACTTC.